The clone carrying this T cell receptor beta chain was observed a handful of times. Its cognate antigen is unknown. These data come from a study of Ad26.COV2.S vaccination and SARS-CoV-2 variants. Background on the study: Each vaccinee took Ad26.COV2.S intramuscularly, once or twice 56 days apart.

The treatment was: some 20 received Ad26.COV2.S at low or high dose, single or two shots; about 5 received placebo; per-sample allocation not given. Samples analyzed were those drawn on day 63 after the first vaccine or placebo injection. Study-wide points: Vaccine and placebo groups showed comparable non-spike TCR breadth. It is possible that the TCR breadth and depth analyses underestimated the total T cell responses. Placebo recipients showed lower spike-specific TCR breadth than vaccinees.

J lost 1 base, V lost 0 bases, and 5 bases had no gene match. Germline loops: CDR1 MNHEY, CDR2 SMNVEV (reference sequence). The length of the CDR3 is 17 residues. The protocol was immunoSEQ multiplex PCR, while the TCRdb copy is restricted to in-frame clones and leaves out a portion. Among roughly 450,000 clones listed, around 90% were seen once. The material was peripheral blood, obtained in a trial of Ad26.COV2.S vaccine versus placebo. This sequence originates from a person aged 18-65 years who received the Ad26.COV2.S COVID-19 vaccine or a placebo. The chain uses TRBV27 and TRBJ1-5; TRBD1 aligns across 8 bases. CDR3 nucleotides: TGTGCCAGCAGTTTATCTGGACAGGGTCGAAGCAATCAGCCCCAGCATTTT. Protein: CASSLSGQGRSNQPQHF.